This T cell receptor (beta chain) was sequenced in a study of OX40 agonist ivuxolimab in advanced cancers. CDR1 is LNHDA, CDR2 SQIVND, per germline (reference sequence). The germline V and J ends were trimmed by 3 bases and 7 bases, with 13 bases remaining between them. This CDR3 region has 13 residues. The data were produced by immunoSEQ multiplex PCR, yet TCRdb's version contains in-frame clones alone and is incomplete. The top ten clones hold over 60% of a sample with 15,000 to 20,000 clones, about 83% of them seen once. Specimen: CD4+ or CD8+ T cells sorted from blood, collected in a trial of the OX40 agonist ivuxolimab. V is TRBV19 and J is TRBJ2-7; D uncertain. This sequence was found in an adult with an advanced solid tumor such as melanoma, head and neck, liver or kidney cancer. The CDR3 sequence is CASSIVGNREQYF. The CDR3 DNA is TGTGCCAGTAGTATCGTTGGGAACCGGGAGCAGTACTTC.